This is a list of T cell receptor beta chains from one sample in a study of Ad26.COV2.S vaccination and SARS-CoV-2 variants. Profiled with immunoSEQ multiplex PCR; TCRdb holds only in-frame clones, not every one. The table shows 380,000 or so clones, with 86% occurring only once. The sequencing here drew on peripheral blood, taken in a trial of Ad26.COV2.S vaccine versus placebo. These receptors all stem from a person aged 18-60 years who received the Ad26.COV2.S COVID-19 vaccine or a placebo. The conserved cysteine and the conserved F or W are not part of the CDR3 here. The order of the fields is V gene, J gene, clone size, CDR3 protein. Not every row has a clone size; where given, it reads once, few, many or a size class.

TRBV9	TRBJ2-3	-	ASSPQGQATDTQY
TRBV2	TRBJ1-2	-	ASSDRGSGYT
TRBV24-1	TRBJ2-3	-	ATSDLRTGGADTQY
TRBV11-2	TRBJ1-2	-	ASSLAGKGYT
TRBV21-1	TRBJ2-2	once	ASSNVPGLAGANTGELF
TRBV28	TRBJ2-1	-	ASSLDLIIPPGGNNEQF
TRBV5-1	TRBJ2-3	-	ASSLGLPGADTQY
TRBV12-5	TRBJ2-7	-	ASGLGYEQY
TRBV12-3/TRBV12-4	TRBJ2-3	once	ASSSSLDTQY
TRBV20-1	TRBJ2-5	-	SARQQETQY
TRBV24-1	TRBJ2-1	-	ATSAGPPENEQF
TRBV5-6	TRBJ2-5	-	ASSPGRETQY
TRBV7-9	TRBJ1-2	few	ASSLALSRGEGYT
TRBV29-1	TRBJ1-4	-	SVRQGINEKLF
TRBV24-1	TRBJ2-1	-	ATSDRQGNEQF
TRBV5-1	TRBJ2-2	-	ASSSGLAGGRTGELF